This T cell receptor (beta chain) came from a study of blood T cells in healthy people across ages. Germline CDR1 MNHEY, CDR2 SVGAGI. The CDR3 sequence is 14 residues long. The ends lost 6 bases at V and 7 bases at J; junction bases unmatched: 6. A minimum of 5.5 micrograms of total RNA was extracted per sample. A second roughly 6 to 11 cycle PCR used barcoded and J-beta primers. TCRdb independently ran MiXCR on the 5' RACE reads; one entry per CDR3 protein. Of under 2,000,000 distinct CDR3 sequences in the sample, about 50% were seen once. The sequence came from a woman in her thirties or forties in good health. V gene TRBV6-5 combines with J gene TRBJ2-3; TRBD2 aligns across 11 bases. The sequencing input was blood. CDR3 sequence reads: CASRISGGANTQYF. DNA of the CDR3: TGTGCCAGCAGGATTAGCGGGGGGGCAAATACGCAGTATTTT.